The 7 T cell receptor beta chains given below trace back to one sample, sequenced in a study of blood T cell repertoires in COVID-19. Libraries were prepared by immunoSEQ multiplex PCR; TCRdb keeps only in-frame clonotypes and omits some of them. The table includes around 370,000 clones, nearly 90% detected once. Input material: peripheral blood. Receptors originate from a man younger than 35 with active or convalescent COVID-19.

This chain connects TRBV4-3 to TRBJ2-1; 10 bases line up with TRBD2. The CDR3 is 16 residues long. The germline V gene has CDR1 LGHNA and CDR2 YSLEER. Trimming cost V 3 bases and J 3 bases; bases outside gene matches: 5. The CDR3 DNA reads as TGCGCCAGCAGCCACCGTAGCGGGAGGATCTACAATGAGCAGTTCTTC. It encodes CASSHRSGRIYNEQFF.

The chain carries TRBV27 and TRBJ2-5, with TRBD2 matching over 12 bases. Germline loops: CDR1 MNHEY, CDR2 SMNVEV (reference sequence). Losses at the gene ends were 5 bases for V and 4 bases for J; bases not matched to a gene: 17. This CDR3 spans 19 amino acids. The CDR3 reads CASSPLPGLAGIQTETQYF. The CDR3, as DNA: TGTGCCAGCAGTCCACTTCCCGGACTAGCGGGGATACAAACAGAGACCCAGTACTTC.

The chain carries TRBV6-2 or TRBV6-3 and TRBJ1-5, with a tentative D call TRBD1 (5 bases). The ends were cut back, 3 bases at V and 3 bases at J, with 24 bases in the middle. CDR1 and CDR2 from the germline V gene are MNHEY and SVGEGT. The CDR3 loop spans 19 amino acids. The DNA of the CDR3 is TGTGCCAGCAGTTATCCGGCCGGGACTCGGGGGACTTACAATCAGCCCCAGCATTTT. Its protein is CASSYPAGTRGTYNQPQHF.

The chain combines TRBV18 with TRBJ2-7, with D maybe TRBD2 (5 bases). Trimming stripped 1 base from V and 5 bases from J, with 15 bases between. Germline CDR1 reads KGHSH; CDR2 reads LQKENI. The CDR3 runs 15 residues. As DNA, the CDR3 is TGTGCCAGCTCACCACTTGACCGAGGGTCCCACGAGCAGTACTTC. Encoded protein: CASSPLDRGSHEQYF. The whole variable domain, filled in from reference TRBV18 and TRBJ2-7, reads NAGVMQNPRHLVRRRGQEARLRCSPMKGHSHVYWYRQLPEEGLKFMVYLQKENIIDESGMPKERFSAEFPKEGPSILRIQQVVRGDSAAYFCASSPLDRGSHEQYFGPGTRLTVT.

This chain connects TRBV27 to TRBJ1-4, with 7 bases fitting TRBD1. The J segment lost 7 bases and the V segment lost 0 bases, leaving 5 bases of the junction unmatched. There are 15 residues in the CDR3. The V gene's germline CDR1 is MNHEY and CDR2 SMNVEV (reference sequence). CDR3 in DNA: TGTGCCAGCAGTTTATCAGGGGGCAATCGTGAAAAACTGTTTTTT. Protein: CASSLSGGNREKLFF.

This clone was seen a handful of times. This chain links TRBV28 with TRBJ1-5; D gene uncertain. The CDR3 sequence is 13 residues long. Trimming removed 2 bases from V and 5 bases from J, with 7 bases in between. CDR1 and CDR2 (germline): MDHEN, SYDVKM. The CDR3 spells CASSLGPHQPQHF. The CDR3 coding sequence is TGTGCCAGCAGTTTAGGCCCCCATCAGCCCCAGCATTTT.

The CDR3 coding sequence is TGTGCCAGCAGCTTCAGCGACAGGGGGCCCCCGGGGGGCAATCAGCCCCAGCATTTT. Translated: CASSFSDRGPPGGNQPQHF. This chain connects TRBV5-4 to TRBJ1-5, with TRBD1 identical over 10 bases. CDR1 is SGHNT and CDR2 is YYREEE in the germline V gene (reference sequence). The junction had 13 bases not matched to a gene; V was cut back by 2 bases and J by 2 bases. This CDR3 has 19 residues.